These 10 T cell receptor beta chains came from one sample sequenced in a study of shared clonotypes between healthy human individuals. Measured with immunoSEQ multiplex PCR; TCRdb has only the in-frame clones, and not every one. The sample lists about 1,900,000 clones, over 85% seen once, with 1.2% in the top ten. The naive CD8 population came from CD45RO-negative cells selected for CCR7, without terminally differentiated effector memory CD45RA+ cells. Sequenced input: naive CD8+ T cells sorted from blood. The source is a man aged 18 to 29 in good health.

This chain links TRBV2 with TRBJ2-7, with D perhaps TRBD2 (6 bases). The ends were cut back, 3 bases at V and 7 bases at J, with 16 bases in the middle. This CDR3 contains 14 residues. Germline CDR1 and CDR2: SNHLY and FYNNEI. The CDR3 bases are TGTGCCAGCAGTGAGACTAGGGACCTGTTAGAGCAGTACTTC. Translated: CASSETRDLLEQYF.

The DNA for the CDR3 is TGTGCCAGCAGCCAGGGACATCTGCAGTACTTC. Translating it yields CASSQGHLQYF. The V and J genes are TRBV7-8 and TRBJ2-7; possibly TRBD1 for D (6 bases). The CDR3 runs to 11 residues. Germline CDR1 reads SGHVS; CDR2 reads FQNEAQ. Trimming took off 5 bases at V and 9 bases at J, with 11 bases between the two ends.

V usage is TRBV16 and J usage is TRBJ2-5; D call uncertain. Germline CDR1 reads KGHSY; CDR2 reads FQNENV. This CDR3 region has 15 residues. V lost 4 bases and J lost 2, with 14 bases in between. The CDR3: CASSREWSVQETQYF. CDR3 sequence (DNA): TGTGCCAGCAGCCGAGAATGGTCTGTTCAAGAGACCCAGTACTTC.

This chain connects TRBV7-2 to TRBJ2-7; 8 bases align to TRBD2. Germline lookup yields CDR1 SGHTA and CDR2 FQGNSA. V was clipped by 4 bases and J by 0 bases; unmatched bases: 8. This CDR3 spans 16 amino acids. The CDR3 is CASSYLAGRNSYEQYF. CDR3 DNA: TGTGCCAGCAGCTACTTAGCGGGGCGTAACTCCTACGAGCAGTACTTC.

V usage is TRBV6-6 and J usage is TRBJ2-3; 7 nucleotides match TRBD1. With V trimmed by 6 bases and J by 2 bases, 11 bases remained unmatched. The CDR3 spans 16 residues. CDR1 is MNHNY, CDR2 SVGAGI, per germline (reference sequence). The CDR3 region is CASSSGEGGTTDTQYF. CDR3 sequence (DNA): TGTGCCAGCAGCTCAGGGGAAGGGGGCACCACAGATACGCAGTATTTT.

V gene TRBV6-5 combines with J gene TRBJ2-7; no clear D gene. Germline lookup yields CDR1 MNHEY and CDR2 SVGAGI. V gave up 0 bases and J gave up 4 bases, with 7 bases separating them. The CDR3 has 13 residues. CDR3 loop: CASSYSKEYEQYF. The CDR3 DNA is TGTGCCAGCAGTTACTCGAAGGAATACGAGCAGTACTTC.

This chain joins TRBV4-1 and TRBJ2-7; D perhaps matches TRBD1 (6 bases). V lost 4 bases and J 3 bases, leaving 16 bases between the germline ends. The CDR3 runs to 15 residues. CDR1 and CDR2 from the germline V gene are MGHRA and YSYEKL. The CDR3 DNA is TGCGCCAGCAGCCCGAAAGGTGAAGGGGGCTACGAGCAGTACTTC. This encodes CASSPKGEGGYEQYF.

Notes on this clone: An end of the junction does not agree with germline; a read error may underlie this. The V gene is TRBV7-7, the J gene TRBJ2-3; D unresolved. Germline V gene sequence: CDR1 SSHAT, CDR2 FNYEAQ (reference sequence). This CDR3 is built from 13 residues. In DNA, the CDR3 is TGTGCTAGCAGCTTAGGATTCCGGGATACGCAGTATTTT. It specifies CASSLGFRDTQYF.

J is TRBJ2-7 and V is TRBV28, with no clear D. V was trimmed by 6 bases and J by 2 bases, leaving 11 bases between them. The CDR3 spans 13 residues. Looked up from germline, CDR1 is MDHEN and CDR2 is SYDVKM. The CDR3 DNA follows: TGTGCCAGCAGCGGAATACCAGCCTACGAGCAGTACTTC. It yields the protein CASSGIPAYEQYF.

The J gene is TRBJ2-1, the V gene TRBV29-1, with TRBD1 as a possible D gene (6 bases). Germline V lookup: CDR1 SQVTM, CDR2 ANQGSEA. This CDR3 is built from 13 residues. Trimming shortened V by 5 bases and J by 2 bases, and 10 bases separated the two germline ends. The CDR3 bases are TGCAGCGTTCAACAGGGAGCCTACAATGAGCAGTTCTTC. This gives the protein CSVQQGAYNEQFF.